These 23 T cell receptor beta chains share one sample of origin, sequenced in a study of cytomegalovirus exposure and HLA in healthy donors. 13 Jbeta primers and 60 Vbeta primers were used for the PCR. Method: immunoSEQ multiplex PCR; TCRdb's copy keeps in-frame clones and lacks some. This sample has roughly 66,000 clones; 55% to 80% occur once, and the top ten carry more than 2.5%. The sequenced sample consisted of PBMCs. The receptors shown here come from a woman aged 45-65 years in good health and CMV-seronegative.

The chain carries TRBV4-1 and TRBJ1-2; a weak D match, TRBD1 (5 bases). The CDR3 has 15 residues. V was shortened by 1 base and J by 8 bases, with 17 bases between the two germline ends. The V gene's germline CDR1 is MGHRA and CDR2 YSYEKL. The CDR3 protein is CASSQVIQALGGYTF. The CDR3 DNA follows: TGCGCCAGCAGCCAAGTCATACAGGCCCTGGGAGGCTACACCTTC.

For the CDR3, the DNA is TGTGCCAGCAGTGATTATTGGACAGGATCTAACTATGGCTACACCTTC. Its protein is CASSDYWTGSNYGYTF. The rearrangement links TRBV25-1 to TRBJ1-2; 7 bases match TRBD1. V lost 3 bases to trimming and J lost 0 bases; unmatched junction nucleotides: 7. The CDR3 is 16 residues long. Germline V gene data show CDR1 as MGHDK and CDR2 as SYGVNS.

The genes are TRBV7-9 and TRBJ1-6; TRBD1 matches at 8 bases. Germline V gene lookup returns CDR1 SEHNR and CDR2 FQNEAQ (reference sequence). CDR3 length equals 15 residues. The J segment lost 7 bases and the V segment lost 5 bases, leaving 7 bases of the junction unmatched. Here the CDR3 reads CASSPWTGTNSPLHF. The CDR3 coding sequence is TGTGCCAGCAGCCCCTGGACAGGGACGAATTCACCCCTCCACTTT.

The chain joins TRBV7-2 to TRBJ2-7; D perhaps matches TRBD2 (5 bases). V gave up 0 bases and J gave up 3 bases, with 9 bases separating them. Germline V gives CDR1 SGHTA, CDR2 FQGNSA. The CDR3 runs to 14 residues. CDR3: CASSLAAANYEQYF. CDR3 sequence (DNA): TGTGCCAGCAGCTTAGCAGCGGCAAACTACGAGCAGTACTTC.

The gene calls are TRBV30 and TRBJ2-2, with TRBD2 as a possible D gene (5 bases). Germline V lookup: CDR1 GTSNPN, CDR2 SVGIG (reference sequence). Trimming pared 3 bases from V and 7 bases from J, leaving 18 bases between. The CDR3 covers 15 residues. The CDR3 protein is CAWRVRAHGFGELFF. CDR3 nucleotide sequence: TGTGCCTGGAGAGTGAGGGCCCATGGGTTCGGGGAGCTGTTTTTT.

This sequence joins TRBV10-3 and TRBJ1-4; the match to TRBD1 covers 7 bases. Germline V gives CDR1 ENHRY, CDR2 SYGVKD. The CDR3 has 16 amino acids. V dropped 0 bases and J dropped 3; count of bases not matched to a gene: 4. The CDR3 reads CAISESQGGPNEKLFF. The DNA for the CDR3 is TGTGCCATCAGTGAGTCGCAGGGGGGACCTAATGAAAAACTGTTTTTT.

This clone has a single count. V usage is TRBV5-4 and J usage is TRBJ2-3; D may be TRBD2 (6 bases). The CDR3 runs to 13 residues. CDR1 is SGHNT and CDR2 is YYREEE in the germline V gene (reference sequence). Trimming removed 9 bases from V and 2 bases from J, with 13 bases in between. The CDR3 sequence is CAMGGGPTDTQYF. DNA for the CDR3: TGTGCCATGGGGGGAGGCCCCACAGATACGCAGTATTTT.

This clone came up a few times. This chain connects TRBV7-9 to TRBJ1-4; TRBD1 might be the D (6 bases). Looked up from germline, CDR1 is SEHNR and CDR2 is FQNEAQ (reference sequence). Trimming removed 2 bases from V and 8 bases from J, with 9 bases in between. The CDR3 length is 13 residues. The CDR3 bases are TGTGCCAGCAGCTTATCTACAGGGGAAAAACTGTTTTTT. Translated, it gives CASSLSTGEKLFF.

V usage is TRBV6-6 and J usage is TRBJ2-7, with TRBD1 matching 9 bases. Germline trimming cut 4 bases from V and 5 bases from J; bases unmatched to any gene: 12. Germline lookup yields CDR1 MNHNY and CDR2 SVGAGI (reference sequence). This CDR3 contains 16 residues. CDR3 sequence (DNA): TGTGCCAGCAGTTTACCCTTTCCCGGGACAGGGAACGAGCAGTACTTC. Encoded protein: CASSLPFPGTGNEQYF.

The rearrangement links TRBV7-2 to TRBJ2-1; TRBD2 agrees at 14 bases. Losses at the gene ends were 3 bases for V and 4 bases for J; bases not matched to a gene: 8. The germline V gene has CDR1 SGHTA and CDR2 FQGNSA. The CDR3 runs to 18 residues. As DNA, the CDR3 is TGTGCCAGCAGCTTTGGACTAGCGGGAGGAAGAAGGTACAATGAGCAGTTCTTC. This translates into CASSFGLAGGRRYNEQFF.

This clone was counted between two and nine times. V usage is TRBV7-2 and J usage is TRBJ2-1; a weak D match, TRBD2 (6 bases). Per germline, CDR1 SGHTA and CDR2 FQGNSA. The CDR3 totals 15 residues. V was clipped by 3 bases and J by 8 bases, with 17 bases between them. CDR3 region: CASSLGLATTDEQFF. CDR3 nucleotides: TGTGCCAGCAGCTTGGGTCTAGCGACAACCGATGAGCAGTTCTTC.

The CDR3 loop is CASSQETGSETQYF. CDR3 DNA: TGTGCCAGCAGCCAGGAGACAGGGTCGGAGACCCAGTACTTC. J is TRBJ2-5 and V is TRBV5-5; 7 bases are a match to TRBD1. Germline CDR1 reads SGHKS; CDR2 reads YYEKEE (reference sequence). This CDR3 has 14 residues. V trimming: 4 bases; J trimming: 5 bases; junction bases outside the gene matches: 8.

The chain carries TRBV5-1 and TRBJ2-5; maybe TRBD1 (5 bases). V was shortened by 0 bases and J by 1 base, with 10 bases between the two germline ends. The length of the CDR3 is 15 residues. CDR1 is SGHRS and CDR2 is YFSETQ in the germline V gene. CDR3 protein: CASSLGAGPQETQYF. CDR3 nucleotide sequence: TGCGCCAGCAGCTTGGGGGCAGGGCCCCAAGAGACCCAGTACTTC.

This clone has more than one count but fewer than ten. The rearrangement uses TRBV28 and TRBJ1-2, with D hard to call. With 6 bases removed from V and 4 bases from J, the gap between germline ends came to 18 bases. The CDR3 has 15 residues. In germline, CDR1 is MDHEN, CDR2 SYDVKM. The CDR3 reads CASSILSDSSYGYTF. CDR3 DNA: TGTGCCAGCAGCATTTTATCGGACTCGAGCTATGGCTACACCTTC.

This chain joins TRBV13 and TRBJ2-3; the D gene is possibly TRBD1 (6 bases). Germline V CDR1 and CDR2: PRHDT, FYEKMQ (reference sequence). The CDR3 contains 14 residues. Between the trimmed V and J ends, which lost 5 bases and 4 bases, there was a span of 13 bases. The CDR3 DNA sequence: TGTGCCAGCAGCGACTGGACAGTCTCAGATACGCAGTATTTT. Translated: CASSDWTVSDTQYF. The whole variable domain, remainder taken from reference TRBV13 and TRBJ2-3, is AAGVIQSPRHLIKEKRETATLKCYPIPRHDTVYWYQQGPGQDPQFLISFYEKMQSDKGSIPDRFSAQQFSDYHSELNMSSLELGDSALYFCASSDWTVSDTQYFGPGTRLTVL.

Comment on this clone: A read error may account for a junction end that differs from germline. The chain combines TRBV27 with TRBJ2-7; D perhaps matches TRBD2 (5 bases). Looked up from germline, CDR1 is MNHEY and CDR2 is SMNVEV (reference sequence). CDR3 size: 14 residues. The CDR3 loop reads CASRFRGSSYEQYF. For the CDR3, the DNA is TGTGCCAGCCGTTTTCGGGGTAGCTCCTACGAGCAGTACTTC.

The chain combines TRBV7-3 with TRBJ1-3; D might be TRBD1 (6 bases). Per the germline V gene, CDR1 is SGHTA and CDR2 is FQGTGA. Trimming shortened V by 5 bases and J by 4 bases, and 12 bases separated the two germline ends. The CDR3 has 14 amino acids. As DNA, the CDR3 is TGTGCCAGCAGCGCTACAGGGTCGGGAAACACCATATATTTT. It translates to CASSATGSGNTIYF.

The gene calls are TRBV29-1 and TRBJ1-1, with unresolved D. Per germline, CDR1 SQVTM and CDR2 ANQGSEA. The CDR3 runs to 11 residues. V was trimmed by 3 bases and J by 2 bases, leaving 4 bases between them. CDR3 DNA: TGCAGCGTTGACATTAACACTGAAGCTTTCTTT. This encodes CSVDINTEAFF.

The chain uses TRBV5-1 and TRBJ2-5; D gene unclear. The CDR3 covers 12 residues. Germline V lookup: CDR1 SGHRS, CDR2 YFSETQ. Trimming shortened V by 2 bases and J by 0 bases, and 2 bases separated the two germline ends. The DNA for the CDR3 is TGCGCCAGCAGCTTCTACCAAGAGACCCAGTACTTC. Its protein is CASSFYQETQYF.

The chain combines TRBV5-6 with TRBJ2-1; possible D gene TRBD2, 5 bases. The V end was cut by 3 bases, the J end by 3 bases, with 22 bases between. Germline CDR1 SGHDT, CDR2 YYEEEE. This CDR3 has 18 residues. The DNA for the CDR3 is TGTGCCAGCAGCTCGGGCGAATGGCGGGTCTCGCACTACAATGAGCAGTTCTTC. Translating it yields CASSSGEWRVSHYNEQFF.

CDR3 sequence reads: CASSYRTGSTDTQYF. Here the CDR3 DNA reads TGTGCCAGCAGTTACCGGACAGGGAGCACAGATACGCAGTATTTT. The V call is TRBV6-5, the J call TRBJ2-3, with 8 bases matching TRBD1. J gave up 0 bases and V 2 bases, and 1 base lay outside the gene matches. The CDR3 runs 15 residues. Germline assignment: CDR1 MNHEY and CDR2 SVGAGI.

The V and J genes are TRBV18 and TRBJ1-1, with 7 nucleotides matching TRBD1. Trimming at V came to 4 bases and at J to 7 bases, leaving 12 bases not matched to a gene. Germline CDR1 is KGHSH and CDR2 is LQKENI. This CDR3 comprises 15 residues. The CDR3: CASSQAGTAENEAFF. The CDR3 DNA reads TGTGCCAGCTCACAAGCCGGGACAGCAGAAAATGAAGCTTTCTTT.

V gene TRBV5-1 combines with J gene TRBJ2-2, with D perhaps TRBD2 (5 bases). CDR1 SGHRS and CDR2 YFSETQ come from the germline V gene. V was shortened by 7 bases and J by 1 base, with 8 bases between the two germline ends. The length of the CDR3 is 13 residues. The CDR3 sequence: CASSRENTGELFF. The CDR3 bases are TGCGCCAGCTCGAGGGAGAACACCGGGGAGCTGTTTTTT.